This T cell receptor (beta chain) was sequenced for a study of blood T cell repertoires in COVID-19. As to this clone: Its ends do not fully match the called genes, so a read error is possible.

CDR3 length: 11 amino acids. Germline V lookup: CDR1 PRHDT, CDR2 FYEKMQ (reference sequence). Assay used: immunoSEQ multiplex PCR; TCRdb lists only in-frame clones, some missing. The data contain about 280,000 clones, around 85% of them singletons. The chain uses TRBV13 and TRBJ1-1; D is ambiguous. The sequence was collected from a woman in her forties who had recovered from COVID-19. Sequenced: PBMCs or T cells enriched from blood (not recorded which). CDR3 DNA sequence: TGTGCCAGCAGCTTAGACACCGAAGCTTTCTTT. Amino acids: CASSLDTEAFF.